A single sample is the source of the 19 T cell receptor beta chains below, sequenced in a study of blood T cells in healthy people across ages. The authors ran a second PCR of roughly 6 to 12 cycles using a sample-barcoded 5' primer and a J-beta primer mix. MiXCR was run by TCRdb on the 5' RACE reads, yielding one entry per CDR3 protein. The sample holds about 1.8 million distinct CDR3 sequences, around half seen once. Sample: blood. All receptors come from a woman aged 35 to 49 in good health.

The chain uses TRBV2 and TRBJ2-2; D may be TRBD1 or TRBD2 (5 bases each). Germline V gene lookup returns CDR1 SNHLY and CDR2 FYNNEI. The CDR3 contains 14 residues. The V and J ends lost 7 bases and 5 bases respectively, with 14 bases between them. The CDR3 region is CASNPRAGTGELFF. The CDR3 DNA reads as TGTGCCAGCAACCCCAGGGCGGGTACCGGGGAGCTGTTTTTT.

This sequence joins TRBV4-1 and TRBJ2-3, with D uncertain. With 8 bases removed from V and 11 bases from J, the gap between germline ends came to 20 bases. Germline V gene lookup returns CDR1 MGHRA and CDR2 YSYEKL. CDR3 length: 13 residues. The CDR3 DNA reads as TGCGCCAGCGCCCCGGTTGGCGGCCGTATGCAGTATTTT. Encoded protein: CASAPVGGRMQYF.

This clonotype was picked up a small number of times. This rearrangement joins TRBV28 to TRBJ2-5, with TRBD1 matching over 7 bases. Germline loops: CDR1 MDHEN, CDR2 SYDVKM. This CDR3 is built from 15 residues. V gave up 5 bases and J gave up 4 bases; unmatched junction bases: 10. The CDR3 DNA reads as TGTGCCAGCAGTGGTTACAGGGGCTCGGGAGAGACCCAGTACTTC. Translated, it gives CASSGYRGSGETQYF.

This clonotype turned up a few times. The chain has TRBV7-9 and TRBJ2-1, with 9 bases matching TRBD1. CDR1 is SEHNR, CDR2 FQNEAQ, per germline (reference sequence). The trim removed 6 bases at V and 5 bases at J, leaving 8 bases unmatched. This CDR3 has 15 amino acids. The CDR3 sequence is CASRKTGGNHNEQFF. CDR3 bases: TGTGCCAGCAGAAAAACAGGGGGCAACCACAATGAGCAGTTCTTC.

The chain joins TRBV4-1 to TRBJ2-1; 9 bases fit TRBD1. The CDR3 is 17 amino acids. V lost 0 bases, J lost 5 bases, and 8 bases stayed unmatched. Germline V CDR1 and CDR2: MGHRA, YSYEKL. The CDR3: CASSQDPGTGTDNEQFF. In DNA form, the CDR3 reads TGCGCCAGCAGCCAAGATCCGGGGACAGGGACCGACAATGAGCAGTTCTTC.

The chain carries TRBV5-4 and TRBJ2-1, with a weak D call TRBD2 (6 bases). Germline loops: CDR1 SGHNT, CDR2 YYREEE (reference sequence). The CDR3 has 16 residues. The V end was cut by 6 bases, the J end by 7 bases, with 23 bases between. CDR3 in amino acids: CASNGGSGNSWNEQFF. As DNA, the CDR3 is TGTGCCAGCAACGGGGGATCAGGGAACTCGTGGAATGAGCAGTTCTTC.

The chain combines TRBV20-1 with TRBJ2-7; 10 nucleotides line up with TRBD1. V was clipped by 6 bases and J by 9 bases; unmatched bases: 8. The CDR3 runs 12 residues. CDR1 is DFQATT, CDR2 SNEGSKA, per germline (reference sequence). CDR3: CSARDRGIGQYF. The CDR3 bases are TGCAGTGCACGGGACAGGGGCATCGGGCAGTACTTC.

With regard to this clonotype: The CDR3 end shows no conserved phenylalanine or tryptophan, and so a read error is likely. The J gene is TRBJ2-5, the V gene TRBV24-1; the D gene is possibly TRBD1 (5 bases). The ends were cut back, 3 bases at V and 5 bases at J, with 12 bases in the middle. There are 14 residues in the CDR3. Germline values: CDR1 KGHDR, CDR2 SFDVKD. The CDR3 here is CATSDAGFGETQYL. In DNA, the CDR3 is TGTGCCACCAGTGATGCAGGGTTCGGCGAGACCCAGTACCTC.

The chain joins TRBV9 to TRBJ2-5; D is unresolved. Trimming took 4 bases from V and 11 from J, leaving 21 bases between them. The CDR3 is 14 residues long. Germline CDR1 is SGDLS and CDR2 is YYNGEE. CDR3 sequence: CASSSYTFNNEQYF. CDR3 nucleotides: TGTGCCAGCAGCTCATATACGTTTAACAATGAGCAGTACTTC.

In this sample, this clonotype turned up a few times. V usage is TRBV10-3 and J usage is TRBJ2-7; weak D call: TRBD1 (6 bases). CDR3 length equals 14 residues. Germline V gene sequence: CDR1 ENHRY, CDR2 SYGVKD. V lost 5 bases, J lost 1 base, and 12 bases lay in between. In nucleotides, the CDR3 is TGTGCCATCAGTCCGACAGGATCATCCTACGAGCAGTACTTC. Amino acid sequence: CAISPTGSSYEQYF.

In regard to this clonotype: The junction shows a germline mismatch at one end, possibly a read error. The chain carries TRBV6-2 or TRBV6-3 and TRBJ2-1; the D gene is possibly TRBD2 (6 bases). CDR1 and CDR2 from the germline V gene are MNHEY and SVGEGT. This CDR3 comprises 15 residues. The CDR3 protein is CASRSRDWGINEQIF. The CDR3 nucleotides are TGTGCCAGCAGATCCCGGGACTGGGGCATCAATGAGCAGATCTTC.

The chain links TRBV12-3 or TRBV12-4 to TRBJ2-3; the match to TRBD2 covers 10 bases. The CDR3 has 14 residues. The ends lost 5 bases at V and 8 bases at J; junction bases unmatched: 7. CDR3 nucleotide sequence: TGTGCCAGCAGTGGGGGCAGCGGGGGGGCTACGCAGTATTTT. Protein: CASSGGSGGATQYF.

The chain is built from TRBV20-1 and TRBJ2-7; TRBD2 agrees at 15 bases. The trim removed 1 base at V and 3 bases at J, leaving 13 bases unmatched. In germline, CDR1 is DFQATT, CDR2 SNEGSKA (reference sequence). CDR3 length: 19 amino acids. The CDR3 is CSARVDLPGLAGGFYEQYF. The DNA for the CDR3 is TGCAGTGCTAGAGTAGACCTTCCGGGACTAGCGGGGGGCTTCTACGAGCAGTACTTC.

V gene TRBV11-1 combines with J gene TRBJ2-7; D might be TRBD2 (5 bases). This CDR3 comprises 14 residues. V dropped 5 bases and J dropped 0 bases, with 11 bases sitting between them. CDR1 is SGHAT, CDR2 FQDESV, per germline (reference sequence). For the CDR3, the DNA is TGTGCCAGCAGCGCGGGCCGGGGCTCCTACGAGCAGTACTTC. Translation gives CASSAGRGSYEQYF.

The gene calls are TRBV9 and TRBJ2-1; 8 bases agree with TRBD2. Germline lookup yields CDR1 SGDLS and CDR2 YYNGEE. The J segment lost 8 bases and the V segment lost 2 bases, leaving 9 bases of the junction unmatched. CDR3 length equals 15 residues. The CDR3 DNA sequence: TGTGCCAGCAGCGTTAGCGGGGCCCCCACCGATGAGCAGTTCTTC. Its protein product is CASSVSGAPTDEQFF.

This clonotype showed up just once. This rearrangement joins TRBV6-5 to TRBJ2-5, with 12 bases fitting TRBD2. Germline CDR1 MNHEY, CDR2 SVGAGI. The CDR3 consists of 15 residues. V was pared by 7 bases and J by 4 bases, with 7 bases of the junction left unmatched. The CDR3: CASTSGGADGETQYF. CDR3 in DNA: TGTGCCAGCACTAGCGGGGGGGCCGACGGAGAGACCCAGTACTTC.

The rearrangement uses TRBV7-2 and TRBJ2-7; maybe TRBD2 (6 bases). V was clipped by 1 base and J by 6 bases, with 13 bases between them. CDR1 is SGHTA, CDR2 FQGNSA, per germline. This CDR3 is 14 amino acids long. CDR3 nucleotide sequence: TGTGCCAGCAGCTTAGACAGGCCCGGGGGCGAGCAGTACTTC. Translation gives CASSLDRPGGEQYF.

The CDR3 loop is CASSFRDTLNPQYF. CDR3 bases: TGTGCCAGCAGTTTCAGGGACACACTCAACCCACAGTACTTC. The gene calls are TRBV27 and TRBJ2-7, with D perhaps matching TRBD1 (6 bases). V gave up 3 bases and J gave up 10 bases, with 19 bases separating them. Germline V CDR1 and CDR2: MNHEY, SMNVEV (reference sequence). The CDR3 covers 14 residues.

As DNA, the CDR3 is TGTGCCAGCAGCCCCGGAAACGACAGGGTTTACAATGAGCAGTTCTTC. Its translation is CASSPGNDRVYNEQFF. The chain joins TRBV9 to TRBJ2-1, with 7 bases aligning to TRBD1. Germline V gene sequence: CDR1 SGDLS, CDR2 YYNGEE. There are 16 residues in the CDR3. Losses at the gene ends were 4 bases for V and 4 bases for J; bases not matched to a gene: 11.